Listed below are T cell receptor beta chains from one sample, sequenced in a study of T cell repertoires in cytomegalovirus infection. MiXCR, applied by TCRdb to the reads, yields one record per CDR3 protein. The data show about 360,000 distinct CDR3 sequences, 15% to 20% seen once. What was sequenced was PBMCs. The receptors originated from a human donor in good health (CMV status not recorded). Some clones in this sample may be carry-over from other donors' samples. Both conserved end residues are part of each CDR3. D genes are given only for firm matches. Only some rows state a clone size, as once, few, many or a class for expanded clones.

v_gene,j_gene,abundance,d_gene,CDR3aa,CDR3nt
TRBV20-1,TRBJ1-6,NA,TRBD1,CSARGTGAYNSPLHF,TGCAGTGCTAGAGGGACAGGGGCGTATAATTCACCCCTCCACTTT
TRBV7-2,TRBJ2-3,many,NA,CASSLGMGDTQYF,TGTGCCAGCAGCTTAGGGATGGGAGATACGCAGTATTTT
TRBV4-1,TRBJ2-7,few,NA,CASSRNPQGEGHEQYF,TGCGCCAGCAGCCGCAATCCCCAGGGAGAGGGCCACGAGCAGTACTTC
TRBV19,TRBJ1-4,NA,NA,CASSIWGDTSGKLFF,TGTGCCAGTAGTATATGGGGGGACACCTCAGGAAAACTGTTTTTT
TRBV14,TRBJ1-1,NA,NA,CASSPRGAMNTEAFF,TGTGCCAGCAGCCCGCGTGGCGCGATGAACACTGAAGCTTTCTTT
TRBV5-4,TRBJ2-3,few,NA,CASSLALRTDTQYF,TGTGCCAGCAGCCTAGCCCTCCGGACAGATACGCAGTATTTT
TRBV25-1,TRBJ1-6,few,TRBD1,CASSGQGLSDSPLHF,TGTGCCAGCAGTGGACAGGGGCTTTCGGATTCACCCCTCCACTTT
TRBV12-3/TRBV12-4,TRBJ2-5,many,TRBD2,CASSPEGLAGKETQYF,TGTGCCAGCAGCCCCGAGGGACTAGCGGGAAAAGAGACCCAGTACTTC
TRBV7-8,TRBJ1-5,many,TRBD1,CASSNKQGGDQPQHF,TGTGCCAGCAGCAACAAACAGGGGGGTGATCAGCCCCAGCATTTT
TRBV20-1,TRBJ2-1,few,NA,CSAPTPGTQHSYNEQFF,TGCAGTGCACCAACCCCCGGGACCCAACATTCCTACAATGAGCAGTTCTTC
TRBV20-1,TRBJ1-1,NA,NA,CSAREVGSTEAFF,TGCAGTGCTAGAGAGGTGGGAAGCACTGAAGCTTTCTTT
TRBV15,TRBJ1-6,NA,NA,CATSRDPGVKLTPLHF,TGTGCCACCAGCAGAGACCCCGGGGTAAAGTTGACACCCCTCCACTTT
TRBV12-3/TRBV12-4,TRBJ2-1,many,TRBD2,CASTLYPSGYNEQFF,TGTGCCAGCACCCTCTACCCTAGCGGTTACAATGAGCAGTTCTTC
TRBV28,TRBJ1-2,few,NA,CASSSPTVNYGYTF,TGTGCCAGCAGTTCTCCGACGGTGAACTATGGCTACACCTTC
TRBV11-2,TRBJ2-1,many,NA,CASSLVGQGMDEQFF,TGTGCCAGCAGCTTAGTCGGGCAGGGTATGGATGAGCAGTTCTTC
TRBV19,TRBJ1-4,many,NA,CAAADRQDEKLFF,TGTGCGGCGGCAGACAGACAAGATGAAAAACTGTTTTTT
TRBV7-2,TRBJ2-1,few,TRBD2,CASSGRLATTDNEQFF,TGTGCCAGCAGCGGGAGACTAGCGACGACGGACAATGAGCAGTTCTTC
TRBV7-2,TRBJ2-1,many,TRBD2,CASSFRGGGSHNEQFF,TGTGCCAGCAGCTTTCGAGGCGGGGGGTCCCACAATGAGCAGTTCTTC
TRBV7-2,TRBJ1-4,few,NA,CASSLGGDGYEKLFF,TGTGCCAGCAGCTTAGGGGGGGACGGGTATGAAAAACTGTTTTTT
TRBV15,TRBJ1-2,NA,NA,CATSRDSYYGYTF,TGTGCCACCAGCAGGGACAGTTACTATGGCTACACCTTC
TRBV2,TRBJ1-2,few,TRBD1,CASSPRQGVNYGYTF,TGTGCCAGCAGCCCCAGACAGGGGGTCAACTATGGCTACACCTTC
TRBV24-1,TRBJ2-1,NA,NA,CATSRGSFNEQFF,TGTGCCACCAGTAGGGGTTCATTTAATGAGCAGTTCTTC
TRBV6-2/TRBV6-3,TRBJ1-1,few,NA,CASSGTLGTEAFF,TGTGCCAGCAGCGGGACTCTGGGCACTGAAGCTTTCTTT
TRBV20-1,TRBJ2-7,few,TRBD1,CSARKQGASEQYF,TGCAGTGCTAGAAAACAGGGGGCGAGCGAGCAGTACTTC
TRBV7-2,TRBJ2-7,many,NA,CASSLAGPPLGEQYF,TGTGCCAGCAGCTTAGCGGGTCCCCCATTAGGTGAGCAGTACTTC
TRBV6-2/TRBV6-3,TRBJ1-2,NA,NA,CASSYSWDPRYGYTF,TGTGCCAGCAGTTACTCGTGGGATCCCCGCTATGGCTACACCTTC
TRBV6-2/TRBV6-3,TRBJ2-7,NA,TRBD2,CASTRLAGLSSYEQYF,TGTGCCAGCACGCGACTAGCGGGACTTAGCTCCTACGAGCAGTACTTC
TRBV12-3/TRBV12-4,TRBJ1-5,many,NA,CASSDRNQPQHF,TGTGCCAGCAGTGACAGAAATCAGCCCCAGCATTTT
TRBV18,TRBJ2-5,few,TRBD1,CASSPGTGGFETQYF,TGTGCCAGCTCACCAGGGACAGGGGGTTTTGAGACCCAGTACTTC
TRBV12-3/TRBV12-4,TRBJ1-2,NA,NA,CASSSEIYGYTF,TGTGCCAGCAGTTCAGAGATTTATGGCTACACCTTC
TRBV6-2/TRBV6-3,TRBJ1-2,NA,NA,CASSRGIGYGYTF,TGTGCCAGCAGTCGAGGGATTGGCTATGGCTACACCTTC
TRBV7-2,TRBJ1-6,NA,NA,CASSFSAVNSPLHF,TGTGCCAGCAGCTTTTCGGCGGTAAATTCACCCCTCCACTTT
TRBV7-8,TRBJ2-5,many,NA,CASSQPAGETQYF,TGTGCCAGCAGCCAGCCAGCGGGAGAGACCCAGTACTTC
TRBV27,TRBJ2-3,NA,NA,CASLGLATDTQYF,TGTGCCAGCTTGGGCCTCGCCACAGATACGCAGTATTTT
TRBV20-1,TRBJ1-4,few,NA,CSAPGWRGGARNEKLFF,TGCAGTGCCCCCGGATGGAGAGGGGGGGCGCGAAATGAAAAACTGTTTTTT
TRBV7-2,TRBJ2-5,many,NA,CASSLGGSGHEYF,TGTGCCAGCAGCTTAGGCGGTAGCGGCCATGAGTACTTC
TRBV7-9,TRBJ2-1,few,TRBD2,CASSLAGTSDEQFF,TGTGCCAGCAGCTTAGCCGGGACTAGCGATGAGCAGTTCTTC
TRBV20-1,TRBJ2-7,NA,NA,CSAKTAYEQYF,TGCAGTGCCAAGACAGCTTACGAGCAGTACTTC
TRBV7-9,TRBJ2-1,NA,NA,CASTTRSGDDEQFF,TGTGCCAGCACTACCAGATCGGGGGATGATGAGCAGTTCTTC
TRBV28,TRBJ1-2,many,TRBD1,CASTTGGAGYGYTF,TGTGCCAGCACCACAGGGGGCGCGGGCTATGGCTACACCTTC
TRBV7-8,TRBJ2-3,few,TRBD1,CASSLTGDSTDTQYF,TGTGCCAGCAGCTTAACAGGGGACAGCACAGATACGCAGTATTTT
TRBV29-1,TRBJ2-7,NA,NA,CSVSPRFDEQYF,TGCAGCGTCTCCCCCCGCTTCGACGAGCAGTACTTC
TRBV5-4,TRBJ1-1,NA,TRBD1,CASSAPGGRGDTEAFF,TGTGCCAGCAGCGCCCCCGGCGGCAGGGGGGACACTGAAGCTTTCTTT
TRBV2,TRBJ1-4,once,NA,CASSDGTERDEKLFF,TGTGCCAGCAGCGACGGGACGGAGAGGGATGAAAAACTGTTTTTT
TRBV12-3/TRBV12-4,TRBJ1-5,many,NA,CASSFGFGNQPQHF,TGTGCCAGCAGTTTCGGGTTCGGCAATCAGCCCCAGCATTTT
TRBV7-2,TRBJ2-3,many,NA,CASSLSPSTDTQYF,TGTGCCAGCAGCTTATCACCTAGCACAGATACGCAGTATTTT
TRBV7-2,TRBJ1-6,few,NA,CASSLARSSPLHF,TGTGCCAGCAGCTTAGCTCGGAGTTCACCCCTCCACTTT
TRBV27,TRBJ1-2,many,NA,CASSSQLTDGYTF,TGTGCCAGCAGTTCCCAGCTCACAGACGGCTACACCTTC
TRBV7-2,TRBJ1-4,few,NA,CASSLQGGHEKLFF,TGTGCCAGCAGCCTTCAGGGTGGGCATGAAAAACTGTTTTTT
TRBV5-8,TRBJ1-5,few,TRBD1,CASSFQQGDYQPQHF,TGTGCCAGCAGCTTCCAGCAGGGGGATTATCAGCCCCAGCATTTT